The 31 T cell receptor beta chains presented below share a single source sample, sequenced in a study of T cell responses to AZD1222 COVID-19 vaccine. The repertoire was sequenced with immunoSEQ multiplex PCR; TCRdb's copy has only in-frame clones and lacks some. Seen here are about 79,000 clones, roughly 94% observed once, and the top ten hold 7% to 8.5%. The sequenced sample was peripheral blood, obtained on day 0 of MenACWY control vaccination. These receptors were collected from an adult in good health.

The chain has TRBV7-2 and TRBJ2-5; a possible D gene is TRBD2 (6 bases). V dropped 1 base and J dropped 7 bases, with 13 bases sitting between them. Germline loops: CDR1 SGHTA, CDR2 FQGNSA. This CDR3 region has 14 residues. In DNA form, the CDR3 reads TGTGCCAGCAGCTTAGGCAGGGACTTTGGGACCCAGTACTTC. Translation: CASSLGRDFGTQYF. Variable domain in full (rest from reference TRBV7-2 and TRBJ2-5): GAGVSQSPSNKVTEKGKDVELRCDPISGHTALYWYRQSLGQGLEFLIYFQGNSAPDKSGLPSDRFSAERTGGSVSTLTIQRTQQEDSAVYLCASSLGRDFGTQYFGPGTRLLVL.

This clone was seen only once. The V and J genes are TRBV6-4 and TRBJ2-2, with D perhaps matching TRBD2 (6 bases). V was cut by 5 bases and J by 7 bases, with 11 bases left in between. CDR1 and CDR2 (germline): MRHNA, SNTAGT. This CDR3 is 13 amino acids long. The CDR3 loop is CASSLSGDGELFF. DNA for the CDR3: TGTGCCAGCAGTCTATCGGGGGACGGGGAGCTGTTTTTT.

This chain joins TRBV27 and TRBJ2-3; 7 nucleotides align to TRBD2. V lost 2 bases and J lost 3; bases outside the gene matches: 20. This CDR3 has 20 residues. Germline CDR1 is MNHEY and CDR2 is SMNVEV (reference sequence). CDR3 DNA: TGTGCCAGCAGTTTAGTGGTCGCTAGCGGACCTACCATGGAAACAGATACGCAGTATTTT. Amino acid sequence: CASSLVVASGPTMETDTQYF.

The genes are TRBV3-1 (or the pseudogene TRBV3-2) and TRBJ1-3, with unresolved D. V was clipped by 0 bases and J by 2 bases, with 17 bases between them. The germline V gene encodes CDR1 LGHDT and CDR2 YNNKEL (reference sequence). The CDR3 consists of 18 residues. This CDR3 is CASSQEIVGVGPGNTIYF. CDR3 bases: TGTGCCAGCAGCCAAGAGATTGTCGGGGTAGGGCCTGGAAACACCATATATTTT.

There are a few counts of this clone. V usage is TRBV19 and J usage is TRBJ2-7, with a weak D call TRBD1 (5 bases). Germline loops: CDR1 LNHDA, CDR2 SQIVND (reference sequence). Trimming stripped 5 bases from V and 1 base from J, with 15 bases between. The CDR3 totals 15 residues. The CDR3 loop reads CASSGDQTDSYEQYF. The DNA for the CDR3 is TGTGCCAGTAGTGGAGACCAGACAGATTCCTACGAGCAGTACTTC.

This sequence joins TRBV7-2 and TRBJ2-1; D might be TRBD2 (7 bases). Trimming pared 5 bases from V and 5 bases from J, leaving 22 bases between. This CDR3 region has 17 residues. Germline assignment: CDR1 SGHTA and CDR2 FQGNSA. As DNA, the CDR3 is TGTGCCAGCAGCCCCAGGGGTGGGGGACTAAACAACAATGAGCAGTTCTTC. Translated, it gives CASSPRGGGLNNNEQFF. Variable domain in full (rest from reference TRBV7-2 and TRBJ2-1): GAGVSQSPSNKVTEKGKDVELRCDPISGHTALYWYRQSLGQGLEFLIYFQGNSAPDKSGLPSDRFSAERTGGSVSTLTIQRTQQEDSAVYLCASSPRGGGLNNNEQFFGPGTRLTVL.

This chain uses TRBV5-4 with TRBJ2-7, with 7 bases identical to TRBD1. Per germline, CDR1 SGHNT and CDR2 YYREEE (reference sequence). The V segment lost 4 bases and the J segment 1 base; nucleotides outside the gene matches: 5. The length of the CDR3 is 14 residues. The CDR3 DNA sequence: TGTGCCAGCAGCCTACAGGGGCAATCCTACGAGCAGTACTTC. Translated, it gives CASSLQGQSYEQYF.

Here the CDR3 reads CASSPMEGTEAFF. For the CDR3, the DNA is TGTGCCAGCAGTCCTATGGAGGGCACTGAAGCTTTCTTT. V usage is TRBV11-3 and J usage is TRBJ1-1; D is unresolved. Germline CDR1 is SGHNT and CDR2 is YENEEA. The CDR3 is 13 amino acids. With 6 bases removed from V and 4 bases from J, the gap between germline ends came to 12 bases.

V and J are TRBV7-3 and TRBJ2-2, with D tentatively TRBD1 (6 bases). The germline gives CDR1 SGHTA, CDR2 FQGTGA. V was trimmed by 5 bases and J by 2 bases, leaving 9 bases between them. This CDR3 has 14 residues. CDR3 region: CASSTGQNTGELFF. The DNA of the CDR3 is TGTGCCAGCAGCACGGGACAAAACACCGGGGAGCTGTTTTTT. Full variable domain (missing parts from reference TRBV7-3 and TRBJ2-2): GAGVSQTPSNKVTEKGKYVELRCDPISGHTALYWYRQSLGQGPEFLIYFQGTGAADDSGLPNDRFFAVRPEGSVSTLKIQRTERGDSAVYLCASSTGQNTGELFFGEGSRLTVL.

The chain couples TRBV28 to TRBJ1-2, with 7 bases that match TRBD1. The junction had 5 bases not matched to a gene; V was cut back by 2 bases and J by 5 bases. Germline CDR1 and CDR2: MDHEN and SYDVKM. The CDR3 spans 14 residues. The CDR3 DNA is TGTGCCAGCAGTTTAGGAGGACAGGTGTATGGCTACACCTTC. The encoded protein is CASSLGGQVYGYTF.

V is TRBV5-4 and J is TRBJ1-2, with 9 bases fitting TRBD1. With 3 bases clipped from V and 6 bases from J, the junction kept 3 bases outside the gene matches. The germline V gene encodes CDR1 SGHNT and CDR2 YYREEE (reference sequence). The CDR3 is 13 amino acids. The CDR3 DNA reads as TGTGCCAGCAGCTCCGGACAGGGGAATGGCTACACCTTC. Amino acid sequence: CASSSGQGNGYTF.

The rearrangement links TRBV7-2 to TRBJ2-1; 9 bases match TRBD2. Germline CDR1 is SGHTA and CDR2 is FQGNSA. Trimming at V came to 0 bases and at J to 6 bases, leaving 6 bases not matched to a gene. This CDR3 is 16 amino acids long. The CDR3: CASSLALAGGRNEQFF. CDR3 sequence (DNA): TGTGCCAGCAGCTTAGCGCTGGCGGGAGGGCGCAATGAGCAGTTCTTC.

The V and J genes are TRBV7-2 and TRBJ2-7, with a weak D call TRBD2 (5 bases). Trimming removed 1 base from V and 5 bases from J, with 12 bases in between. This CDR3 comprises 14 residues. Looked up from germline, CDR1 is SGHTA and CDR2 is FQGNSA. This CDR3 reads CASSLVGKSHEQYF. CDR3 nucleotides: TGTGCCAGCAGCTTAGTCGGGAAGTCCCACGAGCAGTACTTC.

J is TRBJ2-7 and V is TRBV14, with D unresolved. The V gene lost 4 bases and the J gene lost 3 bases, with 4 bases spanning the gap. Germline assignment: CDR1 SGHDN and CDR2 FVKESK. This CDR3 spans 11 amino acids. The CDR3 nucleotides are TGTGCCAGCAGCCGAAACTACGAGCAGTACTTC. Translated: CASSRNYEQYF.

The table lists this clone with a count of one. V gene TRBV9 combines with J gene TRBJ2-1; maybe TRBD2 (6 bases). V shed 1 base and J shed 6 bases, with 8 bases lying between them. This CDR3 spans 13 amino acids. Germline V lookup: CDR1 SGDLS, CDR2 YYNGEE. In DNA form, the CDR3 reads TGTGCCAGCAGCGTAACTAGCCCCAATGAGCAGTTCTTC. This translates into CASSVTSPNEQFF.

The chain carries TRBV7-8 and TRBJ2-1, with D unclear. This CDR3 is 12 amino acids long. With 5 bases removed from V and 5 bases from J, the gap between germline ends came to 7 bases. CDR1 and CDR2 from the germline V gene are SGHVS and FQNEAQ. The DNA of the CDR3 is TGTGCCAGCAGCCATCGGAACAATGAGCAGTTCTTC. It yields the protein CASSHRNNEQFF.

V and J are TRBV28 and TRBJ2-6; unclear D gene. Germline CDR1 is MDHEN and CDR2 is SYDVKM. V dropped 3 bases and J dropped 2 bases, with 8 bases sitting between them. There are 15 residues in the CDR3. CDR3: CASSFMGTGANVLTF. The CDR3 DNA reads TGTGCCAGCAGTTTCATGGGTACTGGGGCCAACGTCCTGACTTTC.

This chain links TRBV2 with TRBJ1-1; TRBD1 might be the D (6 bases). Trimming removed 2 bases from V and 3 bases from J, with 10 bases in between. The CDR3 totals 14 residues. Germline V gene data show CDR1 as SNHLY and CDR2 as FYNNEI. CDR3 region: CASSEQRTDTEAFF. CDR3 sequence (DNA): TGTGCCAGCAGTGAACAACGGACAGACACTGAAGCTTTCTTT.

The chain joins TRBV28 to TRBJ1-1, with D possibly being TRBD1 (6 bases). From germline, CDR1 is MDHEN and CDR2 SYDVKM. Trimming took 2 bases from V and 5 from J, leaving 15 bases between them. CDR3 length: 15 amino acids. The CDR3 bases are TGTGCCAGCAGTTTAAGGTCGGGGGCGGGGACTGAAGCTTTCTTT. Amino acid sequence: CASSLRSGAGTEAFF.

To note about this clone: The junction and the germline gene differ at one end; a read error may be behind it. This chain joins TRBV28 and TRBJ2-1; tentative D call: TRBD1 (6 bases). The CDR3 spans 15 residues. Germline V gene lookup returns CDR1 MDHEN and CDR2 SYDVKM. CDR3 nucleotide sequence: TGTGCCAGCAGTACGGGGACACGGTCCTTCAATGAGCAGTTCTTC. Translated: CASSTGTRSFNEQFF. Combining the CDR3 with reference TRBV28 and TRBJ2-1 gives the whole variable domain DVKVTQSSRYLVKRTGEKVFLECVQDMDHENMFWYRQDPGLGLRLIYFSYDVKMKEKGDIPEGYSVSREKKERFSLILESASTNQTSMYLCASSTGTRSFNEQFFGPGTRLTVL.

Points on this clone: Because the CDR3's place on the DNA is in doubt, the DNA is left out and the CDR3 is given as listed by TCRdb. The rearrangement uses TRBV11-2 and TRBJ2-5. Germline V gives CDR1 SGHAT, CDR2 FQNNGV. The CDR3 numbers 13 amino acids, ends counted. This chain's CDR3 is CASSFRGRETQYF.

The chain couples TRBV6-5 to TRBJ2-1; the D gene is possibly TRBD2 (7 bases). Germline V gene data show CDR1 as MNHEY and CDR2 as SVGAGI. Between the trimmed V and J ends, which lost 2 bases and 0 bases, there was a span of 8 bases. This CDR3 has 15 amino acids. The CDR3 is CASSYGGASYNEQFF. Written as DNA, the CDR3 is TGTGCCAGCAGTTACGGGGGGGCCTCCTACAATGAGCAGTTCTTC.

The chain employs TRBV7-2 and TRBJ1-5; D perhaps matches TRBD1 (5 bases). The CDR3 consists of 14 residues. The V and J ends lost 5 bases and 3 bases respectively, with 11 bases between them. Germline assignment: CDR1 SGHTA and CDR2 FQGNSA. The CDR3 here is CASSPRGVNQPQHF. In DNA form, the CDR3 reads TGTGCCAGCAGCCCCCGGGGGGTCAATCAGCCCCAGCATTTT.

The rearrangement joins TRBV6-5 to TRBJ1-2; 11 bases match TRBD1. Germline CDR1 and CDR2: MNHEY and SVGAGI. This CDR3 is built from 15 residues. After removal of 5 bases from V and 7 bases from J, the junction contained 9 bases not matched to a gene. The DNA for the CDR3 is TGTGCCAGCAGTCGGACAGGGGGCCGTACGGGTGGCTACACCTTC. Its translation: CASSRTGGRTGGYTF.

The J gene is TRBJ2-7, the V gene TRBV28, with 7 bases aligning to TRBD1. Per the germline V gene, CDR1 is MDHEN and CDR2 is SYDVKM. V dropped 5 bases and J dropped 3; count of bases not matched to a gene: 7. This CDR3 is built from 14 residues. The CDR3 bases are TGTGCCAGCAGTAGGGGGCGCAGCTTCTACGAGCAGTACTTC. Amino acids: CASSRGRSFYEQYF.

The rearrangement links TRBV15 to TRBJ1-4, with 8 bases identical to TRBD1. The CDR3 sequence is 15 residues long. Trimming at V came to 3 bases and at J to 2 bases, leaving 2 bases not matched to a gene. Germline CDR1 is LNHNV and CDR2 is YYDKDF (reference sequence). CDR3 residues: CATSRTGETNEKLFF. Written as DNA, the CDR3 is TGTGCCACCAGCAGGACAGGGGAGACTAATGAAAAACTGTTTTTT.

The chain uses TRBV27 and TRBJ2-7; TRBD1 matches at 9 bases. Germline V gene sequence: CDR1 MNHEY, CDR2 SMNVEV (reference sequence). V lost 5 bases to trimming and J lost 3 bases; unmatched junction nucleotides: 11. This CDR3 has 16 residues. CDR3 loop: CASSPLATGGVYEQYF. CDR3 nucleotides: TGTGCCAGCAGTCCCTTGGCCACAGGGGGCGTCTACGAGCAGTACTTC.

This chain links TRBV6-2 or TRBV6-3 with TRBJ1-2; 10 bases are a match to TRBD1. The CDR3 length is 13 residues. The V and J ends lost 5 bases and 7 bases, in that order; junction bases with no gene match: 4. Germline V CDR1 and CDR2: MNHEY, SVGEGT. CDR3 bases: TGTGCCAGCAGTCGACAGGGGGCTTTTGGCTACACCTTC. Translated: CASSRQGAFGYTF.

The genes are TRBV7-9 and TRBJ1-6, with 7 bases fitting TRBD1. CDR3 length: 15 amino acids. The V gene's germline CDR1 is SEHNR and CDR2 FQNEAQ (reference sequence). J lost 8 bases, V lost 5 bases, and 9 bases had no gene match. Here the CDR3 DNA reads TGTGCCAGCAGCCCGCACGGGACAGAGGATTCACCCCTCCACTTT. It encodes CASSPHGTEDSPLHF.

This clone was detected once. This chain connects TRBV6-6 to TRBJ2-6, with no clear D. The CDR3 runs to 15 residues. V lost 2 bases and J lost 4, with 9 bases in between. CDR1 is MNHNY and CDR2 is SVGAGI in the germline V gene (reference sequence). CDR3 DNA: TGTGCCAGCAGTTACGGTGCATCCGGGGCCAACGTCCTGACTTTC. Translating it yields CASSYGASGANVLTF.

The CDR3 loop reads CASSEGAIGIQYF. The CDR3 DNA reads TGTGCCAGCTCAGAGGGGGCGATCGGCATTCAGTACTTC. The chain has TRBV18 and TRBJ2-4, with 7 bases fitting TRBD1. The CDR3 consists of 13 residues. V shed 5 bases and J 9 bases; nucleotides not matched to a gene: 7. Per germline, CDR1 KGHSH and CDR2 LQKENI.